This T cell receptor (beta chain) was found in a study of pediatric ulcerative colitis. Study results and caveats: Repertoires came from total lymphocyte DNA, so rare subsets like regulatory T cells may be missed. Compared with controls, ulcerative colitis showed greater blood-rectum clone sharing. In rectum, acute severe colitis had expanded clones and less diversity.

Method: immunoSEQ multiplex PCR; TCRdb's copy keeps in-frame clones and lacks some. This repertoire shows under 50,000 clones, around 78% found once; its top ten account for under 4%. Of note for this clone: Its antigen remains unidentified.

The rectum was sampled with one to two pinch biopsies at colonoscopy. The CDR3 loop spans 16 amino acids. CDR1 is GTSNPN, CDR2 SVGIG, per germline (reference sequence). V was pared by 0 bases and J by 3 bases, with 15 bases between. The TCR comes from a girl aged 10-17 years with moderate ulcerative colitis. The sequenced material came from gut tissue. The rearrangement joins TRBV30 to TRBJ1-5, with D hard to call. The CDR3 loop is CAWSVGRLLNNQPQHF. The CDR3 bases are TGTGCCTGGAGTGTAGGCCGTCTCCTCAACAATCAGCCCCAGCATTTT.